A selection of T cell receptor beta chains follows, all from one sample in a study of T cells in localized non-small cell lung cancer. Sequenced by immunoSEQ multiplex PCR; TCRdb stores in-frame clones only, minus some. The sample contains around 48,000 clones, around 77% of which appear only once. Specimen: peripheral blood, collected before any cancer treatment. These receptors all come from a man between 40 and 70 years old with stage I squamous cell lung carcinoma. The CDR3 runs from the conserved cysteine through the conserved F or W.

j_gene: TRBJ1-2
v_gene: TRBV7-2
CDR3aa: CASSLVNRVEGGYTF

j_gene: TRBJ2-1
v_gene: TRBV18
CDR3aa: CASSPLGGGQTEQFF

j_gene: TRBJ1-2
v_gene: TRBV10-3
CDR3aa: CAISESEQTNYGYTF

j_gene: TRBJ1-3
v_gene: TRBV30
CDR3aa: CAWMWGRGRNTIYF

j_gene: TRBJ1-6
v_gene: TRBV11-2
CDR3aa: CASSLESGFHSPLHF

j_gene: TRBJ1-3
v_gene: TRBV18
CDR3aa: CASSVADSGNTIYF

j_gene: TRBJ1-1
v_gene: TRBV6-5
CDR3aa: CASSGRGTEAFF

j_gene: TRBJ2-5
v_gene: TRBV29-1
CDR3aa: CSLNSGTGVGTQYF

j_gene: TRBJ2-3
v_gene: TRBV5-4
CDR3aa: CASSLATGTDTQYF

j_gene: TRBJ2-7
v_gene: TRBV28
CDR3aa: CASSLGQGISEQYF

j_gene: TRBJ1-6
v_gene: TRBV5-6
CDR3aa: CASSLSSYNSPLHF

j_gene: TRBJ2-2
v_gene: TRBV7-7
CDR3aa: CASSSGPTGELFF

j_gene: TRBJ2-7
v_gene: TRBV2
CDR3aa: CAGNLRPHYEQYF

j_gene: TRBJ2-3
v_gene: TRBV2
CDR3aa: CASSFGLAADTQYF

j_gene: TRBJ2-7
v_gene: TRBV6-5
CDR3aa: CASSWSAGVTYEQYF

j_gene: TRBJ2-2
v_gene: TRBV7-3
CDR3aa: CASSWGSGELFF

j_gene: TRBJ2-2
v_gene: TRBV28
CDR3aa: CASSGGTNTGELFF

j_gene: TRBJ1-3
v_gene: TRBV9
CDR3aa: CASSVGTVGGNTIYF

j_gene: TRBJ1-2
v_gene: TRBV5-1
CDR3aa: CASSPTREGGGYTF

j_gene: TRBJ1-1
v_gene: TRBV5-5
CDR3aa: CASTVVLSNTEAFF

j_gene: TRBJ1-1
v_gene: TRBV6-5
CDR3aa: CASNHRGAEAFF

j_gene: TRBJ1-5
v_gene: TRBV28
CDR3aa: CASTGEYSNQPQHF

j_gene: TRBJ1-1
v_gene: TRBV7-8
CDR3aa: CASSSWGARYTEAFF

j_gene: TRBJ2-3
v_gene: TRBV30
CDR3aa: CAWEGASTDTQYF

j_gene: TRBJ2-1
v_gene: TRBV7-6
CDR3aa: CASSLGGGAGSEQFF

j_gene: TRBJ2-7
v_gene: TRBV15
CDR3aa: CATSRGTSGGAVAYEQYF

j_gene: TRBJ1-6
v_gene: TRBV7-2
CDR3aa: CASSTRQSNSPLHF

j_gene: TRBJ2-5
v_gene: TRBV5-1
CDR3aa: CASSLAAGSEETQYF

j_gene: TRBJ1-1
v_gene: TRBV5-1
CDR3aa: CASSPGLGQGFPEAFF

j_gene: TRBJ2-2
v_gene: TRBV4-3
CDR3aa: CASSQDHEGAGTGELFF

j_gene: TRBJ1-2
v_gene: TRBV5-4
CDR3aa: CASSRTGGAGGYTF

j_gene: TRBJ1-5
v_gene: TRBV7-9
CDR3aa: CASSLSTGAHQPQHF

j_gene: TRBJ2-1
v_gene: TRBV11-3
CDR3aa: CASSLDRQGETNEQFF

j_gene: TRBJ2-2
v_gene: TRBV4-1
CDR3aa: CASSPTTGSGELFF

j_gene: TRBJ2-2
v_gene: TRBV30
CDR3aa: CAWTGGPAGELFF

j_gene: TRBJ1-2
v_gene: TRBV14
CDR3aa: CASSQGGANPGYGYTF

j_gene: TRBJ2-3
v_gene: TRBV5-6
CDR3aa: CASSYAVPDTQYF

j_gene: TRBJ2-1
v_gene: TRBV5-4
CDR3aa: CASSLGSTGVGQENEQFF

j_gene: TRBJ1-3
v_gene: TRBV27
CDR3aa: CASSLRAEVGNTIYF

j_gene: TRBJ2-3
v_gene: TRBV20-1
CDR3aa: CSVRSTDTQYF

j_gene: TRBJ2-5
v_gene: TRBV19
CDR3aa: CASSDFSRAGQETQYF

j_gene: TRBJ2-7
v_gene: TRBV6-1
CDR3aa: CASSDGTGLEEQYF

j_gene: TRBJ1-4
v_gene: TRBV6-5
CDR3aa: CASSGGDEKLFF

j_gene: TRBJ1-2
v_gene: TRBV20-1
CDR3aa: CSAPGEYTF

j_gene: TRBJ2-2
v_gene: TRBV5-8
CDR3aa: CASTTGQYTGELFF